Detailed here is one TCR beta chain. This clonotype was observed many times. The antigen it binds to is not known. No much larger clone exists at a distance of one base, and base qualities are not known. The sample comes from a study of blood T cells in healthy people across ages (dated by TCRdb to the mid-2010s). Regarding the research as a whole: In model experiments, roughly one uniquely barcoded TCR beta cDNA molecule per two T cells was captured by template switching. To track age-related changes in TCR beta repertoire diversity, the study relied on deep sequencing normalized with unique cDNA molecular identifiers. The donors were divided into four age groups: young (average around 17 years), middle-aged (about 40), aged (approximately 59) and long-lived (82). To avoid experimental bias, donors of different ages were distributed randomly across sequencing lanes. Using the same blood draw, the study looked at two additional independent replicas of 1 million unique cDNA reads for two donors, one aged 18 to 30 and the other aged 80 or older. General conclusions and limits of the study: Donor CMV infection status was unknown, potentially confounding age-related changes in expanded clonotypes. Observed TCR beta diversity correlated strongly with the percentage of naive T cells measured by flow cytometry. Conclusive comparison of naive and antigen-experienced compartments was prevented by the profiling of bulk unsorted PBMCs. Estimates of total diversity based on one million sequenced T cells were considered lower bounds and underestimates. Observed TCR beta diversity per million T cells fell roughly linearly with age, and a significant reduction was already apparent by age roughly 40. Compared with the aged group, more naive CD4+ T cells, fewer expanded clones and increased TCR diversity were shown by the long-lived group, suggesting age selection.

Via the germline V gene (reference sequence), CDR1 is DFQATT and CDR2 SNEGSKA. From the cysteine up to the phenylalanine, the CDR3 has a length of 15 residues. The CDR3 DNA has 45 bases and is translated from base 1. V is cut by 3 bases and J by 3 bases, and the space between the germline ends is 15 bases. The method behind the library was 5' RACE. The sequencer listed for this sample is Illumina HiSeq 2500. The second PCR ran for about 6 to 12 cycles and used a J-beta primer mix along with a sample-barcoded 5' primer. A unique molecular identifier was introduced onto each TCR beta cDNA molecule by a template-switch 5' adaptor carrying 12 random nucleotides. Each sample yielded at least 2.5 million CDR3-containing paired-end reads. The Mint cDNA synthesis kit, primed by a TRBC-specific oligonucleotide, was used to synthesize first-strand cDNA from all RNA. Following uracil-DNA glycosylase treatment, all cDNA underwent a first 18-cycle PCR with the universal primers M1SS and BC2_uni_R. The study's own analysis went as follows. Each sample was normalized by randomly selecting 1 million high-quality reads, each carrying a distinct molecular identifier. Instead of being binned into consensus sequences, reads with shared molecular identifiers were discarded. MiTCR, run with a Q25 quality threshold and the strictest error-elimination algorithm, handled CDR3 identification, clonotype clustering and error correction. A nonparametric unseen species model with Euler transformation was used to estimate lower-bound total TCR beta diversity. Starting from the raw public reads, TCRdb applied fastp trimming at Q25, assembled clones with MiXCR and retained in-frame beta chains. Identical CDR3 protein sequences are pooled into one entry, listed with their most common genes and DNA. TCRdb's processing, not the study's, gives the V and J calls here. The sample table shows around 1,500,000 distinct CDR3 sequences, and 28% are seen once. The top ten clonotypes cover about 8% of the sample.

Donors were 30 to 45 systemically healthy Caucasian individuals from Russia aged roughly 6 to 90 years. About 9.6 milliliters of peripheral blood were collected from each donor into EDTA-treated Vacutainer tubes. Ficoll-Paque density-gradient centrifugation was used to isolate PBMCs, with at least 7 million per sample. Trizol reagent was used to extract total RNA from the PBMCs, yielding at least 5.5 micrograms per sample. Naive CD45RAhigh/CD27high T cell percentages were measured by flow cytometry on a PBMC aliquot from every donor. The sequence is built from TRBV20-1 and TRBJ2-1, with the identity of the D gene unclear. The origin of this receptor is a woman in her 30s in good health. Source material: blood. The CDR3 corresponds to CSASPKNWYYNEQFF. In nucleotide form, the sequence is TGCAGTGCTAGCCCAAAGAACTGGTACTACAATGAGCAGTTCTTC.